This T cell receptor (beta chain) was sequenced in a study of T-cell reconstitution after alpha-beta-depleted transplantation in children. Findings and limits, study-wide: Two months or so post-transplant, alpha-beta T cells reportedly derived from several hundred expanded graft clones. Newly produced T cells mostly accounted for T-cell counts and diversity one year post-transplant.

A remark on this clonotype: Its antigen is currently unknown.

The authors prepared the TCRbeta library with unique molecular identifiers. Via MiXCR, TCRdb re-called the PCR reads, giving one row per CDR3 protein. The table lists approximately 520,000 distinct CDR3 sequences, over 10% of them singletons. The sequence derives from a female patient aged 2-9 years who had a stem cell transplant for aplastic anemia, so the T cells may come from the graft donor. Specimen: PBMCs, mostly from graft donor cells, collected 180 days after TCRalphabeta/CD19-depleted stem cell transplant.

CDR3 region: CSARVQSYGYTF. The CDR3 bases are TGCAGTGCTAGGGTACAATCCTATGGCTACACCTTC. The chain has TRBV20-1 and TRBJ1-2; D is uncertain. V was pared by 3 bases and J by 4 bases, with 9 bases between. This CDR3 comprises 12 residues. CDR1 and CDR2 (germline): DFQATT, SNEGSKA (reference sequence).